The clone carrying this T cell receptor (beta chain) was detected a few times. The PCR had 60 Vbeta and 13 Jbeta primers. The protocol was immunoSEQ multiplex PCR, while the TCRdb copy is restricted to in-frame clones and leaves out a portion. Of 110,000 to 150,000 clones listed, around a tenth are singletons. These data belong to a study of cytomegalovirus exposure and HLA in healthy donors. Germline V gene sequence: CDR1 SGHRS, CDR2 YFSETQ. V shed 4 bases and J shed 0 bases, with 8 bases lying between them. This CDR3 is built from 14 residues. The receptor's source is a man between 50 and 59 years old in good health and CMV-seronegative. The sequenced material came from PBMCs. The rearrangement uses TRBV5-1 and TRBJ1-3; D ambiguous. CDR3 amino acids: CASSTGGSGNTIYF. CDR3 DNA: TGCGCCAGCAGCACCGGAGGCTCTGGAAACACCATATATTTT.